This T cell receptor (beta chain) was profiled in a study of blood T cells in healthy people across ages. The CDR3 loop spans 13 amino acids. A sample-barcoded 5' primer and a J-beta primer mix were used in a second PCR of roughly 7 to 11 cycles. TCRdb itself ran the 5' RACE reads through MiXCR, one entry per CDR3 protein. The data hold approximately 1,000,000 distinct CDR3 sequences, with less than 50% observed a single time. The V gene is TRBV21-1, the J gene TRBJ2-6; the table assigns TRBD1, which was not confirmed against the DNA. TRBV21-1 is described as a pseudogene. The sample taken for sequencing was blood. The receptor was derived from a woman between 55 and 75 years old in good health. The CDR3 nucleotides are TGTGCCGCCCCCGGCAGAGGGGCCAACGTCCTGACTTTC. Translated: CAAPGRGANVLTF.